This TCR beta chain was observed in a study of T-cell reconstitution after alpha-beta-depleted transplantation in children. Unique molecular identifiers were incorporated during preparation of the TCRbeta library. TCRdb re-derived calls from the PCR reads in MiXCR, one entry per CDR3 protein. The table shows about 400,000 distinct CDR3 sequences, with about a fifth occurring only once. This clonotype was picked up many times. The sequences come from PBMCs from the stem cell graft donor, collected from the stem cell graft. The source is a human donor who donated a stem cell graft to a child with acute myeloid leukemia.

This chain's CDR3 is CASSFVADTQYF. The CDR3 bases are TGTGCCAGCAGTTTCGTGGCAGATACGCAGTATTTT. The chain joins TRBV12-3 or TRBV12-4 to TRBJ2-3; D gene ambiguous. The CDR3 covers 12 residues. Trimming pared 3 bases from V and 4 bases from J, leaving 5 bases between.